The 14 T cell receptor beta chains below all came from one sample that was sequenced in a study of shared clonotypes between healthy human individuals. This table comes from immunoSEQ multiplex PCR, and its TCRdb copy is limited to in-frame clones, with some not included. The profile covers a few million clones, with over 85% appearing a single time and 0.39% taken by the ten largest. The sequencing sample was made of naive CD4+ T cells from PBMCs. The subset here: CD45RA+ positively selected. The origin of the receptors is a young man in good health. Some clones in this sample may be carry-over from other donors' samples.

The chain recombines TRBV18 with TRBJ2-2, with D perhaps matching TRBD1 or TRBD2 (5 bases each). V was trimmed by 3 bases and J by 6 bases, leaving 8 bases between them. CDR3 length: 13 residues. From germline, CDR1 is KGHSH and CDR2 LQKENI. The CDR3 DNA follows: TGTGCCAGCTCACCGAGGGGCCCCGGGGAGCTGTTTTTT. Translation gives CASSPRGPGELFF.

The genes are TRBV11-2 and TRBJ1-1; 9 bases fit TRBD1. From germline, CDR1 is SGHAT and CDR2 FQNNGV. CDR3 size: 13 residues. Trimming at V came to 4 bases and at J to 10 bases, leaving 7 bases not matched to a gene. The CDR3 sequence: CASSSRDRVRAFF. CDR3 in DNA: TGTGCCAGCAGCTCACGGGACAGGGTGCGAGCTTTCTTT.

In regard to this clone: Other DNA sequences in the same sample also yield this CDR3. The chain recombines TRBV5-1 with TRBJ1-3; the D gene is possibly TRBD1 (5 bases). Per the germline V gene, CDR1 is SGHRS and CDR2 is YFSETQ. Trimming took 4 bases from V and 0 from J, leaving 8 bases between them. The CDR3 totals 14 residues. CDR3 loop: CASSLGTSGNTIYF. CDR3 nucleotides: TGCGCCAGCAGCCTAGGGACCTCTGGAAACACCATATATTTT.

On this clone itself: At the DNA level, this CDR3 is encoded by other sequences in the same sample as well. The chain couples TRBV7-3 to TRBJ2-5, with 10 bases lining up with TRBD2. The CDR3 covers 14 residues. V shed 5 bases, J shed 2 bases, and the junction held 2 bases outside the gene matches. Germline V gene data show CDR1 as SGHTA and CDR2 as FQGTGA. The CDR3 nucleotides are TGTGCCAGCAGCCCGGGACTAGCGCAAGAGACCCAGTACTTC. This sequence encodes CASSPGLAQETQYF.

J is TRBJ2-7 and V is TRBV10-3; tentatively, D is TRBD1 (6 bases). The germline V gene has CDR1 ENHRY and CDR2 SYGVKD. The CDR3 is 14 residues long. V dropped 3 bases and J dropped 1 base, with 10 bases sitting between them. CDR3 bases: TGTGCCATCAGTGATGGGGGCGCATCCTACGAGCAGTACTTC. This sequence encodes CAISDGGASYEQYF.

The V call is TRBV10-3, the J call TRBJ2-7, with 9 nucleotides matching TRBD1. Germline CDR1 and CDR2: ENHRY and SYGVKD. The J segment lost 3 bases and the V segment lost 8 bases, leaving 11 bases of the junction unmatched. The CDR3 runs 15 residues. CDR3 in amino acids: CAIAAYRDRDYEQYF. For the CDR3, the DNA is TGTGCCATCGCAGCATACCGGGACAGGGACTACGAGCAGTACTTC.

The chain's CDR3 is CSAEGTSYNEQFF. CDR3 sequence (DNA): TGCAGCGCCGAGGGAACCTCCTACAATGAGCAGTTCTTC. The rearrangement links TRBV29-1 to TRBJ2-1; possibly TRBD2 for D (5 bases). Per germline, CDR1 SQVTM and CDR2 ANQGSEA. The CDR3 consists of 13 residues. Trimming left V 7 bases short and J 0 bases short, with 10 bases between.

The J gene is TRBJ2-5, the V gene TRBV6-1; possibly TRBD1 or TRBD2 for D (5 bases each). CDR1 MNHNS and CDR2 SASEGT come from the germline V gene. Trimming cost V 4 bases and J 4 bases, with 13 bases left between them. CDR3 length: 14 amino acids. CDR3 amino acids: CASSAYGAGETQYF. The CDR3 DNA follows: TGTGCCAGCAGTGCGTATGGGGCGGGAGAGACCCAGTACTTC.

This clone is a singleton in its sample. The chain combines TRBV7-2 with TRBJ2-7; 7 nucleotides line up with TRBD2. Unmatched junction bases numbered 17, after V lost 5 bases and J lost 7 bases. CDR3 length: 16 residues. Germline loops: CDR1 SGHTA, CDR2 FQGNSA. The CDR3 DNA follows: TGTGCCAGCAGCCTACGGGTGTGGGAGGGCCTCGGGGAGCAGTACTTC. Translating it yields CASSLRVWEGLGEQYF. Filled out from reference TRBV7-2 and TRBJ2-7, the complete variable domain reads GAGVSQSPSNKVTEKGKDVELRCDPISGHTALYWYRQSLGQGLEFLIYFQGNSAPDKSGLPSDRFSAERTGGSVSTLTIQRTQQEDSAVYLCASSLRVWEGLGEQYFGPGTRLTVT.

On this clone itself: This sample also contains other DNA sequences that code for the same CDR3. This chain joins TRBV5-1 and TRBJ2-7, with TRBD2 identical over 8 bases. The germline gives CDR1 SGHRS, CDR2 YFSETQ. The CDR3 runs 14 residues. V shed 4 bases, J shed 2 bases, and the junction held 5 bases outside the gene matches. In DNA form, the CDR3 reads TGCGCCAGCAGCCCTACTAGCGGTACCTACGAGCAGTACTTC. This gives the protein CASSPTSGTYEQYF.

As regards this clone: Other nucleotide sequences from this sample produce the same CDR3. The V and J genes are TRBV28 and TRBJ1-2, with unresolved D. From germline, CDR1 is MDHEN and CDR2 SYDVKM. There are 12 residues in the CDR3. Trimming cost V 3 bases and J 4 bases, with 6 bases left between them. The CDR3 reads CASSLGSYGYTF. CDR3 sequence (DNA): TGTGCCAGCAGTTTGGGGAGCTATGGCTACACCTTC.

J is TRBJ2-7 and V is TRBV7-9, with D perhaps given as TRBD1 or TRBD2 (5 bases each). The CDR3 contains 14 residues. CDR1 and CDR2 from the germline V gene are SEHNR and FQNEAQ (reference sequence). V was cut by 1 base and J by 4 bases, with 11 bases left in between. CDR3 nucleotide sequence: TGTGCCAGCAGCTTAGTGGTGGGACGTTACGAGCAGTACTTC. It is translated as CASSLVVGRYEQYF.

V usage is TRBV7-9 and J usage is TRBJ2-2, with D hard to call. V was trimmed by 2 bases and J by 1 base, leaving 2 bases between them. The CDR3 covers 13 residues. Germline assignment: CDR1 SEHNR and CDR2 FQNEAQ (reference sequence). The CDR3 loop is CASSLKNTGELFF. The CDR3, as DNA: TGTGCCAGCAGCTTAAAGAACACCGGGGAGCTGTTTTTT.

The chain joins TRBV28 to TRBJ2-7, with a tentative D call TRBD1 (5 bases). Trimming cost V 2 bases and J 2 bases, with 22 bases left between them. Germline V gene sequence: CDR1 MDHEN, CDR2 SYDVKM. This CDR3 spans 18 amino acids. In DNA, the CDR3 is TGTGCCAGCAGTTTAGGGCCCCCGTTGACAGTCCTTGCCTACGAGCAGTACTTC. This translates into CASSLGPPLTVLAYEQYF.